Listed below are T cell receptor beta chains from one sample, sequenced in a study of blood T cell repertoires in COVID-19. Sequenced by immunoSEQ multiplex PCR; TCRdb stores in-frame clones only, minus some. There are 200,000 to 300,000 clones in the sample; nearly 95% occur only once, and around 0.86% lies in the top ten. The sample taken for sequencing was peripheral blood. The source of these receptors is a man aged 25-45 years with COVID-19, enrolled during active disease. Each CDR3 is given with its conserved first and last residue. D genes are given only for firm matches. Not all rows give a size; the values are once, few, many and, for expanded clones, a class.

>16|TRBJ2-5|TRBV2|.|TRBD2
TGTGCCAGCAGAGGGCTCGGGACTAGCGAAGAAGAGACCCAGTACTTC
CASRGLGTSEEETQYF
>12|TRBJ1-2|TRBV5-6|once|.
TGTGCCAGCAGCTTGAACTTCTATGGCTACACCTTC
CASSLNFYGYTF
>15|TRBJ2-1|TRBV11-2|.|.
TGTGCCAGCAGCTTAGTTGCTACCCACTACAATGAGCAGTTCTTC
CASSLVATHYNEQFF
>14|TRBJ1-1|TRBV7-9|.|TRBD1
TGTGCCAGCAGTCTGGACGGGACAGAACTTGCAGCTTTCTTT
CASSLDGTELAAFF
>13|TRBJ2-1|TRBV2|.|.
TGTGCCAGCAAAGACTTTTTCTTACGCCGGCAGTTCTTC
CASKDFFLRRQFF
>14|TRBJ1-2|TRBV19|once|TRBD1
TGTGCCAGTAGTATAGCTGGGCAGGGGGGTGGCTACACCTTC
CASSIAGQGGGYTF
>16|TRBJ2-2|TRBV2|.|.
TGTGCCAGCAGTGAAGGGTCAGGGGCGAACACCGGGGAGCTGTTTTTT
CASSEGSGANTGELFF
>16|TRBJ1-4|TRBV29-1|.|TRBD1
TGCAGCGTGACAGGGTCAGGCAATGGCAATAATGAAAAACTGTTTTTT
CSVTGSGNGNNEKLFF
>15|TRBJ1-2|TRBV12-5|few|.
TGTGCTAGTAAGAAGACAGCAATTGTTGAGTATGGCTACACCTTC
CASKKTAIVEYGYTF
>14|TRBJ1-2|TRBV6-5|few|TRBD1
TGTGCCAGCAGGGGACAGGGGTTTAGCTATGGCTACACCTTC
CASRGQGFSYGYTF
>13|TRBJ1-4|TRBV30|.|.
TGTGCCGGACGCGGGGGAACAAATGAAAAACTGTTTTTT
CAGRGGTNEKLFF
>17|TRBJ2-2|TRBV10-3|.|TRBD1
TGTGCCATCAGTGAGTATCAGGGGGAATCGAACACCGGGGAGCTGTTTTTT
CAISEYQGESNTGELFF
>14|TRBJ2-5|TRBV6-5|.|.
TGTGCCAGCAGTCACCTGGACTCCACAGAGACCCAGTACTTC
CASSHLDSTETQYF
>14|TRBJ2-7|TRBV5-1|.|.
TGCGCCAGCAGCTTGTCGGTAGCCAGCTACGAGCAGTACTTC
CASSLSVASYEQYF
>14|TRBJ2-7|TRBV18|.|TRBD1
TGTGCCAGCTCAACGGGACAGGGCTCCTACGAGCAGTACTTC
CASSTGQGSYEQYF
>17|TRBJ1-6|TRBV5-4|.|TRBD1
TGTGCCAGCAGCCAGGGCTGGGACAGGGCTCCTAATTCACCCCTCCACTTT
CASSQGWDRAPNSPLHF
>14|TRBJ1-2|TRBV6-5|once|TRBD1
TGTGCCGCACACCCGGGACAGAGGTTCTATGGCTACACCTTC
CAAHPGQRFYGYTF
>16|TRBJ1-4|TRBV4-1|.|.
TGCGCCAGCAGCCCTCTAGGTCGAACAACTAATGAAAAACTGTTTTTT
CASSPLGRTTNEKLFF
>15|TRBJ1-6|TRBV6-5|.|.
TGTGCCAGCAGCTCCCCGCGACAGGCCAATTCACCCCTCCACTTT
CASSSPRQANSPLHF
>16|TRBJ2-5|TRBV27|.|TRBD2
TGTGCCAGCAGTTGGCTAGCGGGGGGCCCCCAAGAGACCCAGTACTTC
CASSWLAGGPQETQYF
>16|TRBJ2-4|TRBV30|once|TRBD1
TGTGCCTGGAGTGTAGTCGGGACAGGGGTCGAAAACATTCAGTACTTC
CAWSVVGTGVENIQYF
>12|TRBJ2-1|TRBV29-1|.|.
TGCAGCGTTGCTCGGGGGGCGCGAGGGCAGTTCTTC
CSVARGARGQFF
>14|TRBJ1-5|TRBV5-5|.|.
TGTGCCAGCAGCTTGGGGAGGGACAATCAGCCCCAGCATTTT
CASSLGRDNQPQHF
>15|TRBJ1-6|TRBV2|.|.
TGTGCCAGCAGCCCCAGGACAACAGATAATTCACCCCTCCACTTT
CASSPRTTDNSPLHF
>15|TRBJ2-1|TRBV7-3|.|TRBD2
TGTGCCAGCAGCGTAGCGGGGGGTCTGATTAATGAGCAGTTCTTC
CASSVAGGLINEQFF
>16|TRBJ2-7|TRBV19|.|.
TGTGCCACCTCGTATGGGGGGTGGGGATCCCCCTACGAGCAGTACTTC
CATSYGGWGSPYEQYF
>14|TRBJ1-2|TRBV6-6|.|TRBD1
TGTGCCAGCAGTACAAGGGACAGGTACTATGGCTACACCTTC
CASSTRDRYYGYTF
>15|TRBJ1-3|TRBV7-2|.|.
TGTGCCAGCAGCTTTTCGGTAATACCTGGAAACACCATATATTTT
CASSFSVIPGNTIYF
>19|TRBJ2-2|TRBV4-1|.|TRBD1
TGCGCCAGCAGCCAAGAGAGGGACAGGGGGCGACCGAACACCGGGGAGCTGTTTTTT
CASSQERDRGRPNTGELFF
>12|TRBJ1-3|TRBV7-2|once|.
TGTGCCGGGGGGGGTGGCGGAAACACCATATATTTT
CAGGGGGNTIYF
>12|TRBJ1-4|TRBV6-5|.|.
TGTGCCAGCAGGCACGGGGGGGAAAAACTGTTTTTT
CASRHGGEKLFF
>13|TRBJ1-2|TRBV6-5|.|.
TGTGCCAGCAGAATGGACAGAGCTGTAGGCTACACCTTC
CASRMDRAVGYTF
>14|TRBJ1-2|TRBV5-6|.|TRBD1
TGTGCCAGCAGCTTGGCGGGACAGAACTATGGCTACACCTTC
CASSLAGQNYGYTF
>12|TRBJ1-5|TRBV27|.|.
TGTGCCAGCAGCTACCCAAGGGGTCCCCAGCATTTT
CASSYPRGPQHF
>15|TRBJ2-1|TRBV5-5|.|TRBD2
TGTGCCAGCAGCTTGGCGGCTAGCGGGGACAATGAGCAGTTCTTC
CASSLAASGDNEQFF
>14|TRBJ1-1|TRBV28|.|.
TGTGCCAGCACCCAACTACAGGGTAACACTGAAGCTTTCTTT
CASTQLQGNTEAFF
>12|TRBJ1-5|TRBV2|.|.
TGTGCCAGCAGCCTAGTGGGTCAGCCCCAGCATTTT
CASSLVGQPQHF
>14|TRBJ2-3|TRBV19|.|TRBD2
TGTGCCAGTAGCCGCCTAGCGGGCACAGATACGCAGTATTTT
CASSRLAGTDTQYF
>15|TRBJ1-2|TRBV9|.|TRBD1
TGTGCCAGCAGCGTAGAAGGACAGGACGGGTATGGCTACACCTTC
CASSVEGQDGYGYTF
>16|TRBJ2-1|TRBV18|once|TRBD1
TGTGCCAGCTCACCGAGACAGGGAAGCTCCTACAATGAGCAGTTCTTC
CASSPRQGSSYNEQFF
>13|TRBJ2-7|TRBV6-2/TRBV6-3|.|TRBD1
TGTGCCAGCAGTCAGACAGGGTCCTACGAGCAGTACTTC
CASSQTGSYEQYF
>13|TRBJ1-3|TRBV2|.|.
TGTGCCAGCAGCAGCAAGACTGAGGACACCATATATTTT
CASSSKTEDTIYF
>13|TRBJ1-4|TRBV18|once|.
TGTGCCAGCTCCCCATCGGTTCGGGAAAAACTGTTTTTT
CASSPSVREKLFF
>13|TRBJ2-4|TRBV14|.|.
TGTGCCAGCAGCCAGGGGACACGGAGCATTCAGTACTTC
CASSQGTRSIQYF
>11|TRBJ2-1|TRBV20-1|.|.
TGCAGCTTAGAGGGTCTTAATGAGCAGTTCTTC
CSLEGLNEQFF
>18|TRBJ2-7|TRBV7-9|.|TRBD1
TGTGCCAGCAGCTTATCCCGTCGGGGGACAGGGGGCGCCTACGAGCAGTACTTC
CASSLSRRGTGGAYEQYF
>14|TRBJ1-4|TRBV28|.|.
TGTGCCAGCAGTCGATCGGGGGGGGATGAAAAACTGTTTTTT
CASSRSGGDEKLFF
>12|TRBJ1-2|TRBV29-1|.|TRBD1
TGCAGCGTTCCGGGACAGGGATATGGCTACACCTTC
CSVPGQGYGYTF
>14|TRBJ1-1|TRBV11-2|.|.
TGTGCCAGCAGCCTGCGCAGCGGCCCCCCTGAAGCTTTCTTT
CASSLRSGPPEAFF
>15|TRBJ1-5|TRBV2|once|.
TGTGCCAGCAGTCAGGAGGACGGTAGCAATCAGCCCCAGCATTTT
CASSQEDGSNQPQHF
>14|TRBJ1-1|TRBV2|.|.
TGTGCCAGCAGTGCCGGCAGCGCTAACACTGAAGCTTTCTTT
CASSAGSANTEAFF
>15|TRBJ2-7|TRBV4-1|.|.
TGCGCCAGCAGCCAAGATCTGTTACAGCTCTACGAGCAGTACTTC
CASSQDLLQLYEQYF
>16|TRBJ2-3|TRBV14|.|.
TGTGCCAGCAGCCAACTCAGGGTAAAAAACACAGATACGCAGTATTTT
CASSQLRVKNTDTQYF
>15|TRBJ1-4|TRBV11-3|.|.
TGTGCCAGCAGCTCCCGGACAGAACCTAATGAAAAACTGTTTTTT
CASSSRTEPNEKLFF
>13|TRBJ1-5|TRBV19|.|.
TGTGCCAGTAGTACCTCCTCCAATCAGCCCCAGCATTTT
CASSTSSNQPQHF
>15|TRBJ1-3|TRBV11-2|few|.
TGTGCCAGCAGCTTAGATCCCGGGAGATTTGACACCATATATTTT
CASSLDPGRFDTIYF